Sequencing of this T cell receptor (beta chain) was carried out in a study of blood T cell repertoires in COVID-19. As for the study in general: Researchers got acute and convalescent COVID-19 samples from the United States, Italy and Spain. PBMCs, B-cell-depleted T cells, or T cells provided the cDNA or gDNA that made up the material.

In the original analysis: Using reference gene primer amplification, nucleated cell counts were estimated. Assay: immunoSEQ multiplex PCR; the TCRdb copy retains only in-frame clones and omits some. The D gene and trimming were derived from the DNA, and the V and J assignments and clone size from that table. Altogether 200,000 to 300,000 clones are present, 84% being singletons, with the ten largest covering roughly 4%. Trimming took off 2 bases at V and 7 bases at J, with 9 bases between the two ends. This CDR3 is built from 13 residues. Germline V gene data show CDR1 as MGHDK and CDR2 as SYGVNS. What was sequenced was peripheral blood. The TCR sequence derives from a man in his fifties with acute or convalescent COVID-19. The J gene is TRBJ1-3, the V gene TRBV25-1; D not certain. CDR3 bases: TGTGCCAGCAGTGAAAATTCGGGGAACACCATATATTTT. It specifies CASSENSGNTIYF.